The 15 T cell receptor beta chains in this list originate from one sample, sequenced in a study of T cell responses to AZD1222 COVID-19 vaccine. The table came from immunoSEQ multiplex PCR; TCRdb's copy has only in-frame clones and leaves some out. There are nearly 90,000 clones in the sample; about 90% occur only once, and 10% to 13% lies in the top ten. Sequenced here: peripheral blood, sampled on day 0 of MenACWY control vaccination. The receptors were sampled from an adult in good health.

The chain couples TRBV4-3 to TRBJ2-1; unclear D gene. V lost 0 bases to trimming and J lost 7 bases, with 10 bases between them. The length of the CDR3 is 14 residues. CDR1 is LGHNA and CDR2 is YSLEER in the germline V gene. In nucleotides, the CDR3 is TGCGCCAGCAGCCAAGAACCGGGCAGGAATGAGCAGTTCTTC. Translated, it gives CASSQEPGRNEQFF.

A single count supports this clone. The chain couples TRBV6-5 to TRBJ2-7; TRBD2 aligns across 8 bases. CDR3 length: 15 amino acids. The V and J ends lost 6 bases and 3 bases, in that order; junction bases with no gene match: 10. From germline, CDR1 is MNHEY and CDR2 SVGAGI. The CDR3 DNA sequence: TGTGCCAGCAGGGCAAAGGGACTAGACCGCTACGAGCAGTACTTC. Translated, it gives CASRAKGLDRYEQYF.

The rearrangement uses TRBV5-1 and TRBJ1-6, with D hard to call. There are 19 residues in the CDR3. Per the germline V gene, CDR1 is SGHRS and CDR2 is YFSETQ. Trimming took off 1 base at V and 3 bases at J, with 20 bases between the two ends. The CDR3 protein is CASSLRGLPGESYNSPLHF. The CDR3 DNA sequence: TGCGCCAGCAGCTTGAGAGGTCTCCCCGGTGAGAGCTATAATTCACCCCTCCACTTT.

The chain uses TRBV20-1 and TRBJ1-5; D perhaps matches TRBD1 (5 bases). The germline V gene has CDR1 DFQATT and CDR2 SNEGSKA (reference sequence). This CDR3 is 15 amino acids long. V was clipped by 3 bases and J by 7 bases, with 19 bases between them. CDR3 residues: CSASEGTGGRQPQHF. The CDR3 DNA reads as TGCAGTGCTAGTGAGGGAACCGGGGGACGCCAGCCCCAGCATTTT.

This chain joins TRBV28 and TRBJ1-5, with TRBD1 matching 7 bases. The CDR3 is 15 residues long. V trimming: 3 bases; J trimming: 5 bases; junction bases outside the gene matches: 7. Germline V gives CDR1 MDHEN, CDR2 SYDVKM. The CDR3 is CASSLGGTADQPQHF. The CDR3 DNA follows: TGTGCCAGCAGTTTGGGGGGGACAGCCGATCAGCCCCAGCATTTT.

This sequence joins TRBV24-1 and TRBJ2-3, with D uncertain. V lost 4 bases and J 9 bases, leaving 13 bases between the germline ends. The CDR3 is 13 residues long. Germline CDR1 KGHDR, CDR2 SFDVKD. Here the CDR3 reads CATSEPNTDTQYF. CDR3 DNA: TGTGCCACCAGTGAACCCAACACGGACACGCAGTATTTT.

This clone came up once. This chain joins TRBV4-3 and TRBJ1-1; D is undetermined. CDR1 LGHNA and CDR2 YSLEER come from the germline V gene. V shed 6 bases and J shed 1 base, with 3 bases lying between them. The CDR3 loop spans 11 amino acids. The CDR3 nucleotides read TGCGCCAGCAGGGGGAACACTGAAGCTTTCTTT. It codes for CASRGNTEAFF.

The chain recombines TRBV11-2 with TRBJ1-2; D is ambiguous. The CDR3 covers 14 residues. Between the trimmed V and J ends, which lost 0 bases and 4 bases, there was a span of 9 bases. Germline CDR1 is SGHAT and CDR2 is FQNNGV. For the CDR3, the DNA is TGTGCCAGCAGCTTAGAGCCGAGTCCCTATGGCTACACCTTC. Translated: CASSLEPSPYGYTF.

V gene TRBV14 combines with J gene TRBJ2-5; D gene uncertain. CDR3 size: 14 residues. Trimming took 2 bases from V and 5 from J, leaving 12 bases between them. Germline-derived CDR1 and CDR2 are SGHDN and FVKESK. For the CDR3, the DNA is TGTGCCAGCAGCCAAATCACTTCAATGGAGACCCAGTACTTC. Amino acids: CASSQITSMETQYF.

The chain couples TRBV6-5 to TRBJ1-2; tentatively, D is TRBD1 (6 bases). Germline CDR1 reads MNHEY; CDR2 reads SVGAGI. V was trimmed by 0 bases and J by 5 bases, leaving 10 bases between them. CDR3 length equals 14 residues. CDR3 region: CASSYSGGGYGYTF. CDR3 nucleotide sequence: TGTGCCAGCAGTTACTCCGGAGGGGGATATGGCTACACCTTC.

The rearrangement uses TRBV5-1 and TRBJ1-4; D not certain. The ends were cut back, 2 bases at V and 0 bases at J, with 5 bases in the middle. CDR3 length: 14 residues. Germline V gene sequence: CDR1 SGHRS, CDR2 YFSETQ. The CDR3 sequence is CASSLGATNEKLFF. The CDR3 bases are TGCGCCAGCAGCTTAGGAGCAACTAATGAAAAACTGTTTTTT.

CDR3 nucleotide sequence: TGTGCCAGCAGCCAAGATAGGGGGACAGACCTATACGAGCAGTACTTC. Its translation is CASSQDRGTDLYEQYF. This chain connects TRBV3-1 (or the pseudogene TRBV3-2) to TRBJ2-7; 7 nucleotides agree with TRBD1. CDR3 length: 16 residues. Germline CDR1 reads LGHDT; CDR2 reads YNNKEL (reference sequence). V was pared by 0 bases and J by 4 bases, with 9 bases of the junction left unmatched.

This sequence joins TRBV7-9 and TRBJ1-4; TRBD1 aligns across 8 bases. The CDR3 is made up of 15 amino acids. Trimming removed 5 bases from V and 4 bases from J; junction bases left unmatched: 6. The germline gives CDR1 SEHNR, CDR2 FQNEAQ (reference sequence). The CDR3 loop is CASSRNRGGNEKLFF. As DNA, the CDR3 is TGTGCCAGCAGCCGAAACAGGGGGGGTAATGAAAAACTGTTTTTT.

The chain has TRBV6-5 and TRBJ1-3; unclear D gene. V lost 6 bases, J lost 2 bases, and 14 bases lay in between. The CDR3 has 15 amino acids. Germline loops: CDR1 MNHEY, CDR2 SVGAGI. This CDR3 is CASSPKGSPGNTIYF. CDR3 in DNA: TGTGCCAGCAGCCCAAAGGGTTCGCCTGGAAACACCATATATTTT.

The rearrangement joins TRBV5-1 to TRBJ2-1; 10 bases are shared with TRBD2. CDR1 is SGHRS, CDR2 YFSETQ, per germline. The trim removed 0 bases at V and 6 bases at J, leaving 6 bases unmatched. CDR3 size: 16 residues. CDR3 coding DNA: TGCGCCAGCAGCTTGGGTAGCGGGGGGCCGCGCAATGAGCAGTTCTTC. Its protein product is CASSLGSGGPRNEQFF.